The clone carrying this TCR beta chain has only a few counts. TCRdb used MiXCR to reprocess the RT-PCR reads, holding one entry per CDR3 protein. The sample carries about 500,000 distinct CDR3 sequences, 16% recorded once. This sample stems from a study of response to subunit inactivated influenza vaccine. Trimming took 3 bases from V and 4 from J, leaving 14 bases between them. Germline CDR1 reads SGHKS; CDR2 reads YYEKEE (reference sequence). This CDR3 has 15 residues. This receptor was taken from a man aged 45 to 70 who received an inactivated influenza vaccine. The gene calls are TRBV5-5 and TRBJ1-3; maybe TRBD1 (6 bases). The sequencing used CD4+ T cells sorted from PBMCs, collected less than 30 months after vaccination. DNA of the CDR3: TGTGCCAGCAGCTACCAACAGGGATACGGAAACACCATATATTTT. As protein: CASSYQQGYGNTIYF.